The T cell receptor (beta chain) described here comes from a study of T cells after yellow fever vaccination. Study at large: SMART-Seq v4 Ultra Low Input handled preparation of low-cell-number fractions. Notes on the study in general: Researchers cautioned that FACS-sorted repertoires could harbor abundant clonotypes contaminating from the bulk population.

The ends lost 2 bases at V and 5 bases at J; junction bases unmatched: 3. This CDR3 region has 15 residues. Germline V gene lookup returns CDR1 SEHNR and CDR2 FQNEAQ (reference sequence). A note on this clonotype: Antigen: not known.

TCRdb fed the 5' RACE reads into MiXCR, producing one record per CDR3 protein. The table has approximately 510,000 distinct CDR3 sequences, about a fifth seen once; the top ten hold about 15%. The sequencing here drew on PBMCs, taken approximately 20 days after the first yellow fever vaccination. This clonotype was sampled from a man between 18 and 35 years old who received the YFV17D yellow fever vaccine. The chain is built from TRBV7-9 and TRBJ2-1; 10 bases are a match to TRBD2. CDR3 loop: CASSLLGLADNEQFF. CDR3 sequence (DNA): TGTGCCAGCAGCTTACTTGGACTAGCGGACAATGAGCAGTTCTTC.